The T cell receptor beta chain described here comes from a study of lymphopenia after photon versus proton radiotherapy. Study-wide points: Post-nadir TCR diversity decline inversely tracked overall survival among those who died. Better survival with proton therapy was suggested as possible, not demonstrated.

Regarding this clone: Its antigen is unidentified.

The CDR3 has 13 amino acids. Germline V gene sequence: CDR1 LNHDA, CDR2 SQIVND (reference sequence). Losses at the gene ends were 4 bases for V and 7 bases for J; bases not matched to a gene: 4. Assay used: immunoSEQ multiplex PCR; TCRdb lists only in-frame clones, some missing. The repertoire holds 20,000 to 25,000 clones, about 93% seen once, with 9.4% in the top ten. The source material was peripheral blood, sampled from a patient treated with proton-based radiotherapy. J is TRBJ2-7 and V is TRBV19, with 10 bases lining up with TRBD1. This receptor was obtained from a woman aged 65 to 85 with pancreatic cancer. Some clones in this sample may be carry-over from other donors' samples. CDR3 amino acids: CASSRGTGEEQYF. In DNA, the CDR3 is TGTGCCAGTAGTAGGGGGACAGGGGAAGAGCAGTACTTC.